Presented here are 6 T cell receptor beta chains from one specimen sequenced in a study of Graves' ophthalmopathy and Graves' hyperthyroidism. Researchers took RNA transcripts and amplified TCR beta CDR3 regions from them. RT-PCR was first run with HTBI primers, then multiplex PCR in a second round. TCRdb itself ran the multiplex PCR reads through MiXCR, one entry per CDR3 protein. The table records approximately 1.2 million distinct CDR3 sequences, 35% to 45% of them present only once. The sequencing sample was made of peripheral blood or thyroid tissue (not recorded which). All receptors come from an adult man with Graves' hyperthyroidism.

This clonotype was seen at least ten times. A read error may account for a junction end that differs from germline. In DNA, the CDR3 is TGTGCCAGCAGCTTAGGGACGGCGGGAGGCGAGCAGTACTTC. Its translation: CASSLGTAGGEQYF. This sequence joins TRBV12-3 or TRBV12-4 and TRBJ2-7; 8 bases fit TRBD2. The CDR3 spans 14 residues.

This clonotype has at least ten counts. The chain combines TRBV7-2 with TRBJ2-7; weak D call: TRBD1 (5 bases). This CDR3 is built from 13 residues. The V and J ends lost 6 bases and 2 bases respectively, with 11 bases between them. Per the germline V gene, CDR1 is SGHTA and CDR2 is FQGNSA. The CDR3 nucleotides read TGTGCCAGCAGGCGGACACCAACCTACGAGCAGTACTTC. Its translation: CASRRTPTYEQYF. Full variable domain (outside the CDR3, taken from reference TRBV7-2 and TRBJ2-7): GAGVSQSPSNKVTEKGKDVELRCDPISGHTALYWYRQSLGQGLEFLIYFQGNSAPDKSGLPSDRFSAERTGGSVSTLTIQRTQQEDSAVYLCASRRTPTYEQYFGPGTRLTVT.

The chain carries TRBV15 and TRBJ1-1; no firm D call. The CDR3 totals 14 residues. Per the germline V gene, CDR1 is LNHNV and CDR2 is YYDKDF (reference sequence). Trimming pared 1 base from V and 4 bases from J, leaving 10 bases between. The CDR3 nucleotides are TGTGCCACCAGCAGAGTTTACGATTCCACTGAAGCTTTCTTT. Amino acid sequence: CATSRVYDSTEAFF.

The rearrangement joins TRBV7-2 to TRBJ2-7, with TRBD2 as a possible D gene (6 bases). This CDR3 comprises 13 residues. Germline V gene sequence: CDR1 SGHTA, CDR2 FQGNSA. V lost 1 base, J lost 8 bases, and 12 bases lay in between. Here the CDR3 DNA reads TGTGCCAGCAGCTTAGAGGCTAGCGCCCAGCAGTACTTC. Residues: CASSLEASAQQYF. The variable domain in full, completed from reference TRBV7-2 and TRBJ2-7, reads GAGVSQSPSNKVTEKGKDVELRCDPISGHTALYWYRQSLGQGLEFLIYFQGNSAPDKSGLPSDRFSAERTGGSVSTLTIQRTQQEDSAVYLCASSLEASAQQYFGPGTRLTVT.

The rearrangement links TRBV20-1 to TRBJ2-7; the match to TRBD1 covers 8 bases. V shed 0 bases and J 2 bases; nucleotides not matched to a gene: 6. This CDR3 has 15 amino acids. The V gene's germline CDR1 is DFQATT and CDR2 SNEGSKA (reference sequence). This chain's CDR3 is CSARDSGTGTYEQYF. CDR3 DNA: TGCAGTGCTAGAGATAGTGGGACAGGCACCTACGAGCAGTACTTC.

This clonotype appeared a few times. DNA of the CDR3: TGCGCCAGCAGCCAAGACCCCTGGGGCACCATATATTTT. Its protein is CASSQDPWGTIYF. The chain recombines TRBV4-1 with TRBJ1-3; D is unresolved. In germline, CDR1 is MGHRA, CDR2 YSYEKL. The germline V and J ends were trimmed by 0 bases and 9 bases, with 9 bases remaining between them. There are 13 residues in the CDR3.